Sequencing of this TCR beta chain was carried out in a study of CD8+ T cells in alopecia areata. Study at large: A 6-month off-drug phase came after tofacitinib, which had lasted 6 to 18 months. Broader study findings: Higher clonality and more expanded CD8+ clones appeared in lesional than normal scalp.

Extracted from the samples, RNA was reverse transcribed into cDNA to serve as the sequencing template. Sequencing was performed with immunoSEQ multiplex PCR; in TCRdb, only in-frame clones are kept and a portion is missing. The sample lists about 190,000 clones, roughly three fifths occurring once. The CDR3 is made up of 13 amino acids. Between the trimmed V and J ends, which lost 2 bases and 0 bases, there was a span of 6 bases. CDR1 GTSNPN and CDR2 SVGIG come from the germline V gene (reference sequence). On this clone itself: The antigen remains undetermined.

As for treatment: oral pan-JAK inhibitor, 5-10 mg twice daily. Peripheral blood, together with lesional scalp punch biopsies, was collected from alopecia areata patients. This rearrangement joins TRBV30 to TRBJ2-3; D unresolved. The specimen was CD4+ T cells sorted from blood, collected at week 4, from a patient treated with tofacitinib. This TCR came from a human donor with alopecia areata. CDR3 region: CAWSKPSTDTQYF. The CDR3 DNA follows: TGTGCCTGGAGTAAACCAAGCACAGATACGCAGTATTTT.